Listed below are T cell receptor beta chains from one sample, sequenced in a study of T cell responses to AZD1222 COVID-19 vaccine. Using immunoSEQ multiplex PCR, the repertoire was profiled, and TCRdb retains in-frame clones only, with some absent. The data show 110,000 to 150,000 clones, with 70% to 90% seen just once and around 8.6% held by the top ten. Sequences were derived from peripheral blood, sampled on day 0 of AZD1222 vaccination. The receptors were gathered from an adult in good health. Both conserved end residues are part of each CDR3. D genes are given only for firm matches. Rows may omit the clone size; those that give it use once, few, many or a size class.

cdr3_aa cdr3_nt j_call d_call clone_size v_call
CASADPTSGNTIYF TGTGCCAGCGCAGACCCTACCTCTGGAAACACCATATATTTT TRBJ1-3 . . TRBV6-5
CASSREYNEQFF TGTGCCAGCAGCCGGGAGTACAATGAGCAGTTCTTC TRBJ2-1 . . TRBV3-1/TRBV3-2
CASSAQLAQETQYF TGTGCCAGCAGCGCCCAACTAGCCCAAGAGACCCAGTACTTC TRBJ2-5 . . TRBV9
CASSLGGNEQFF TGTGCCAGCAGTTTGGGGGGCAATGAGCAGTTCTTC TRBJ2-1 . . TRBV28
CASSLIVEQYF TGTGCCAGCAGCTTAATTGTCGAGCAGTACTTC TRBJ2-7 . . TRBV7-8
CASSILSGGPLWEQFF TGTGCCAGCAGCATCCTCTCCGGGGGGCCCCTATGGGAGCAGTTCTTC TRBJ2-1 . . TRBV7-8
CASSLDQNNEQFF TGTGCCAGCAGCTTGGATCAGAACAATGAGCAGTTCTTC TRBJ2-1 . . TRBV5-8
CASILGGALDEQFF TGTGCCAGCATCTTGGGGGGCGCGTTGGATGAGCAGTTCTTC TRBJ2-1 . . TRBV11-2
CSVERQGDSNQPQHF TGCAGCGTTGAAAGACAGGGAGATAGCAATCAGCCCCAGCATTTT TRBJ1-5 TRBD1 . TRBV29-1
CASSQGGTGTDTQYF TGTGCCAGCAGCCAAGGGGGGACAGGCACAGATACGCAGTATTTT TRBJ2-3 TRBD1 once TRBV3-1/TRBV3-2
CASSRRDGYNSPLHF TGTGCCAGTAGTCGCCGGGACGGCTATAATTCACCCCTCCACTTT TRBJ1-6 . . TRBV19
CASSFNREDYGYTF TGTGCCAGCAGCTTTAACAGGGAAGACTATGGCTACACCTTC TRBJ1-2 . . TRBV11-2
CASSLERGINQPQHF TGTGCCAGCAGCTTAGAAAGGGGCATCAATCAGCCCCAGCATTTT TRBJ1-5 . . TRBV11-2
CASSHPGQGDEQYF TGTGCCAGCAGCCACCCGGGACAGGGGGACGAGCAGTACTTC TRBJ2-7 TRBD1 . TRBV4-2
CASSQGVGTSGLSDTQYF TGCGCCAGCAGCCAGGGGGTTGGTACTAGCGGGCTGTCAGATACGCAGTATTTT TRBJ2-3 TRBD2 . TRBV4-1
CASSLAGFKDRYTEAFF TGTGCCAGCAGCTTAGCGGGATTCAAGGACCGATACACTGAAGCTTTCTTT TRBJ1-1 . . TRBV11-2
CAWSRRRGEKLFF TGTGCCTGGTCCCGGAGGCGGGGTGAAAAACTGTTTTTT TRBJ1-4 . . TRBV30
CASSPPEGSPYNSPLHF TGTGCCAGCTCACCACCGGAGGGCTCCCCTTATAATTCACCCCTCCACTTT TRBJ1-6 . . TRBV18
CASSLLRAGETQYF TGTGCCAGCTCCCTACTCCGGGCAGGGGAGACCCAGTACTTC TRBJ2-5 . . TRBV2
CAISEISEGYTF TGTGCCATCAGTGAAATTTCGGAGGGCTACACCTTC TRBJ1-2 . . TRBV10-3
CASSYLYEDEQFF TGTGCCAGCAGTTACTTATACGAAGATGAGCAGTTCTTC TRBJ2-1 . . TRBV27
CASSRTWDSYYEQYF TGTGCCAGCAGCCGCACCTGGGACTCCTACTACGAGCAGTACTTC TRBJ2-7 . . TRBV7-8
CASKPIRTTINNRSYNEQFF TGTGCCAGCAAGCCTATCCGGACTACTATCAACAACCGCTCCTACAATGAGCAGTTCTTC TRBJ2-1 . . TRBV12-1
CASSDRTGGSGELFF TGTGCCAGCAGCGACCGGACAGGGGGCTCCGGGGAGCTGTTTTTT TRBJ2-2 TRBD1 . TRBV6-4
CASSISWSTDSPLHF TGTGCCAGTAGTATAAGTTGGTCGACCGATTCACCCCTCCACTTT TRBJ1-6 . . TRBV19
CTGGEGPNYGYTF TGCACAGGGGGGGAGGGCCCTAACTATGGCTACACCTTC TRBJ1-2 TRBD1 once TRBV29-1
CASSFLFAGELFF TGTGCCAGCAGTTTCCTCTTCGCCGGGGAGCTGTTTTTT TRBJ2-2 . . TRBV12-3/TRBV12-4
CASSQEGRTYNEQFF TGCGCCAGCAGCCAGGAGGGGCGTACCTACAATGAGCAGTTCTTC TRBJ2-1 . . TRBV4-1
CASSFLAGGRNEQFF TGTGCCAGCAGCTTCCTAGCGGGAGGGCGGAATGAGCAGTTCTTC TRBJ2-1 TRBD2 . TRBV7-2
CATSPLQGGNQPQHF TGTGCCACCAGCCCTCTACAGGGAGGGAATCAGCCCCAGCATTTT TRBJ1-5 . once TRBV15
CASSLGAAPSPLHF TGTGCCAGCAGCTTGGGGGCAGCACCTTCACCCCTCCACTTT TRBJ1-6 . . TRBV5-5